Listed below are T cell receptor beta chains from one sample, sequenced in a study of cytomegalovirus exposure and HLA in healthy donors. This table comes from immunoSEQ multiplex PCR, and its TCRdb copy is limited to in-frame clones, with some not included. Of some 130,000 clones listed, approximately 86% are singletons. The sequenced material came from PBMCs. The receptors were sampled from a boy between 10 and 17 years old in good health and CMV-seronegative. CDR3s include the opening cysteine and the closing phenylalanine or tryptophan. A D gene is named only where the DNA matches it firmly. Only part of the rows carry a size: once, few, many, or a class if the clone is expanded.

size	V	J	D	DNA	CDR3
-	TRBV28	TRBJ1-2	-	TGTGCCAGCAGTTGGGGGGGCGGCTACACCTTC	CASSWGGGYTF
once	TRBV19	TRBJ1-5	-	TGTGCCAGTATGCCGTTTGGGGGGGGCAATCAGCCCCAGCATTTT	CASMPFGGGNQPQHF
-	TRBV30	TRBJ2-3	-	TGTGCCTGGGGGGCCTCGGATACGCAGTATTTT	CAWGASDTQYF
once	TRBV27	TRBJ1-2	-	TGTGCCAGCAGCCATGTAGAGTTAGCTAACTATGGCTACACCTTC	CASSHVELANYGYTF
-	TRBV5-1	TRBJ2-5	TRBD1	TGCGCCAGCAGCGGAACGACAGGGGTGGGGGAGACCCAGTACTTC	CASSGTTGVGETQYF
-	TRBV7-2	TRBJ2-1	TRBD1	TGTGCCAGCAGCTCCAGACAGGGGAATTACAATGAGCAGTTCTTC	CASSSRQGNYNEQFF
-	TRBV10-1	TRBJ2-2	-	TGCGCCAGCTGCTCCTTGACAGACCCCGAGAAGTACACCGGGGAGCTGTTTTTT	CASCSLTDPEKYTGELFF
-	TRBV27	TRBJ2-7	-	TGTGCCAGCAGTTTATCTCTCGGCTACGAGCAGTACTTC	CASSLSLGYEQYF
once	TRBV4-1	TRBJ1-2	-	TGCGCCAGCAGCCAAGATCCGACAGCTAACTATGGCTACACCTTC	CASSQDPTANYGYTF
once	TRBV5-1	TRBJ2-7	TRBD2	TGCGCCAGCACACTGACTAGCGGGAGTCTCTACGAGCAGTACTTC	CASTLTSGSLYEQYF
once	TRBV4-2	TRBJ1-1	TRBD1	TGTGCCAGCAGCCAGGGTCGACAGGGGGCCTGGAACACTGAAGCTTTCTTT	CASSQGRQGAWNTEAFF
-	TRBV4-2	TRBJ2-1	-	TGTGCCAGCAGCCTGGTGGCCCGGGACTCTTACAATGAGCAGTTCTTC	CASSLVARDSYNEQFF
-	TRBV2	TRBJ2-5	-	TGTGCCAGCACCCAAGGGGTGTTTGAGACCCAGTACTTC	CASTQGVFETQYF
-	TRBV7-2	TRBJ1-3	-	TGTGCCAGCAGCCCCGGGGGACCGCGCTCTGGAAACACCATATATTTT	CASSPGGPRSGNTIYF
-	TRBV12-5	TRBJ1-1	-	TGTGCTAGTGGTTTGGAAGAACAGGGTGGCACTGAAGCTTTCTTT	CASGLEEQGGTEAFF
-	TRBV9	TRBJ2-1	-	TGTGCCAGCAGCGCCCGGGATTATACACAGGGTGAGCAGTTCTTC	CASSARDYTQGEQFF
-	TRBV18	TRBJ1-4	-	TGTGCCAGCCGAGCGGACGGATTTGTTGGTGAAAAACTGTTTTTT	CASRADGFVGEKLFF
-	TRBV9	TRBJ2-7	-	TGTGCCAGCAGCGTGGGTCAGGGTAATACGTACGAGCAGTACTTC	CASSVGQGNTYEQYF
few	TRBV6-6	TRBJ1-1	TRBD1	TGTGCCAGCAGTTACTCGACAGGGGGTACTGAAGCTTTCTTT	CASSYSTGGTEAFF
few	TRBV29-1	TRBJ2-7	TRBD2	TGCAGCGTTGGAAGTAGCGGGAGGGCCTCCCACGAGCAGTACTTC	CSVGSSGRASHEQYF
-	TRBV18	TRBJ2-1	-	TGTGCCAGCTCACCGGTCTCGGGACTCGGGAGTGAGCAGTTCTTC	CASSPVSGLGSEQFF
-	TRBV7-3	TRBJ2-3	TRBD1	TGTGCCAGCAGCCAGACAGGGGTCAGCACAGATACGCAGTATTTT	CASSQTGVSTDTQYF
-	TRBV27	TRBJ2-7	TRBD2	TGTGCCAGCAGGTACCGACTAGCGGGAAGCTACGAGCAGTACTTC	CASRYRLAGSYEQYF
-	TRBV6-5	TRBJ1-3	TRBD1	TGTGCCAGCAGTTCCACAGGGGGCGTCGGAAACACCATATATTTT	CASSSTGGVGNTIYF
-	TRBV6-1	TRBJ1-4	-	TGTGCCAGCAGTGAAGCCACCCCTACGGACTCAACTAATGAAAAACTGTTTTTT	CASSEATPTDSTNEKLFF
-	TRBV6-5	TRBJ2-7	TRBD2	TGTGCCAGCAGTTACGGTGGAGCGGGGGGGTACGAGCAGTACTTC	CASSYGGAGGYEQYF
-	TRBV7-3	TRBJ2-1	TRBD2	TGTGCCAGCAGCTTACTAGCGGGAGTTTCCAATGAGCAGTTCTTC	CASSLLAGVSNEQFF
-	TRBV4-1	TRBJ2-2	TRBD2	TGCGCCAGCAGCACTAGCGGGGGGGCGAACACCGGGGAGCTGTTTTTT	CASSTSGGANTGELFF
-	TRBV14	TRBJ2-7	-	TGTGCCAGCAGCCTAAAACACGGAGTATCCTACGAGCAGTACTTC	CASSLKHGVSYEQYF
-	TRBV7-8	TRBJ1-5	-	TGTGCCAGCAGCTTACTGGACATCCATCAGCCCCAGCATTTT	CASSLLDIHQPQHF
once	TRBV6-1	TRBJ2-1	TRBD1	TGTGCCAGCAGAGACGACAGGGGACAGCACAATGAGCAGTTCTTC	CASRDDRGQHNEQFF
-	TRBV27	TRBJ2-2	TRBD1	TGTGCCAGCAGTTTAGCGCAGGGGGTAAACACCGGGGAGCTGTTTTTT	CASSLAQGVNTGELFF
-	TRBV7-8	TRBJ1-1	-	TGTGCCAGCAGCTCAGGGGTCATGAACACTGAAGCTTTCTTT	CASSSGVMNTEAFF
-	TRBV28	TRBJ2-7	-	TGTGCCAGCAGTTTGCCTGGAGTGGGCGGGGCAAACGAGCAGTACTTC	CASSLPGVGGANEQYF
-	TRBV6-1	TRBJ2-7	TRBD1	TGTGCCAGCAGCCCGGGACAGTCCTACGAGCAGTACTTC	CASSPGQSYEQYF
-	TRBV5-5	TRBJ1-6	TRBD1	TGTGCCAGCAGCTTTGGGGACAGGGAAAATTCACCCCTCCACTTT	CASSFGDRENSPLHF
-	TRBV5-6	TRBJ2-1	-	TGTGCCAGCAGCTTGGGACAGTACAATGAGCAGTTCTTC	CASSLGQYNEQFF
-	TRBV25-1	TRBJ1-2	-	TGTGCCAGCAGTGAATTAGATAGAAACTATGGCTACACCTTC	CASSELDRNYGYTF
-	TRBV30	TRBJ1-2	-	TGTGCCTGGGGGTCGCTAGTTAGGGGCCATGGCTACACCTTC	CAWGSLVRGHGYTF
few	TRBV6-1	TRBJ1-1	-	TGTGCCAGCAGTGAACTTTGGGGGGGGGTTAGAACTGAAGCTTTCTTT	CASSELWGGVRTEAFF
-	TRBV7-9	TRBJ2-7	TRBD2	TGTGCCAGCAGCTCCCAGCGGGGGCACTCCTACGAGCAGTACTTC	CASSSQRGHSYEQYF
-	TRBV27	TRBJ1-6	TRBD1	TGTGCCAGCACCTTTGACAGGGGGGATTCACCCCTCCACTTT	CASTFDRGDSPLHF
-	TRBV19	TRBJ2-7	TRBD2	TGTGCCAGTAGTAAAACCGGGACTAGCGGGAGGTCCGAGCAGTACTTC	CASSKTGTSGRSEQYF
-	TRBV27	TRBJ2-1	TRBD2	TGTGCCAGCACTACCGGGACTAGCGGGAGAAATGAGCAGTTCTTC	CASTTGTSGRNEQFF
-	TRBV2	TRBJ2-7	-	TGTGCCAGCAGCACAGGGTCCAACTCCTACGAGCAGTACTTC	CASSTGSNSYEQYF
-	TRBV11-2	TRBJ2-7	-	TGTGCCAGCAGCTTAGGCCCTGGAGGAGTGTACGAGCAGTACTTC	CASSLGPGGVYEQYF
-	TRBV6-5	TRBJ2-7	-	TGTGCCAGCAGGCGGCAACACTCCTACGAGCAGTACTTC	CASRRQHSYEQYF
-	TRBV7-2	TRBJ2-5	-	TGTGCCAGCAGCTTAGGACTGCCGGAGACCCAGTACTTC	CASSLGLPETQYF
-	TRBV5-1	TRBJ2-6	TRBD2	TGCGCCAGCAGCTTGGCGGGGGGCTCTGGGGCCAACGTCCTGACTTTC	CASSLAGGSGANVLTF
-	TRBV5-1	TRBJ1-3	-	TGCGCCAGCAGCTTGGTAGGGGCCTTCTCTGGAAACACCATATATTTT	CASSLVGAFSGNTIYF
-	TRBV7-6	TRBJ1-6	TRBD1	TGTGCCAGCAGCTTAGGGCACAGGGGATTGCCATATAATTCACCCCTCCACTTT	CASSLGHRGLPYNSPLHF